These T cell receptor beta chains were read from a single sample in a study of cytomegalovirus exposure and HLA in healthy donors. Produced via immunoSEQ multiplex PCR; TCRdb's table is partial and in-frame only. In the table there are about 130,000 clones, about 93% of which are singletons. Material for sequencing was PBMCs. These receptors were taken from a woman aged 18-29 years in good health and CMV-seronegative. Both conserved end residues are part of each CDR3. The order of the fields is J gene, V gene, CDR3 protein.

j_call: TRBJ1-2
v_call: TRBV6-6
cdr3_aa: CASTWTGHYGYTF

j_call: TRBJ2-5
v_call: TRBV4-1
cdr3_aa: CASSQLGTALQETQYF

j_call: TRBJ2-3
v_call: TRBV19
cdr3_aa: CASSFTVGILDTQYF

j_call: TRBJ1-3
v_call: TRBV5-1
cdr3_aa: CASSSDISGNTIYF

j_call: TRBJ1-2
v_call: TRBV6-5
cdr3_aa: CASRSTGVGYGYTF

j_call: TRBJ2-7
v_call: TRBV9
cdr3_aa: CASSPSTSLSDEQYF

j_call: TRBJ2-2
v_call: TRBV5-1
cdr3_aa: CASSLGGSGYTGELFF

j_call: TRBJ2-4
v_call: TRBV27
cdr3_aa: CASSHRDRQNIQYF

j_call: TRBJ2-2
v_call: TRBV29-1
cdr3_aa: CSVEGTGVGNTGELFF

j_call: TRBJ1-4
v_call: TRBV7-6
cdr3_aa: CASSLTGAGGGEKLFF

j_call: TRBJ2-3
v_call: TRBV5-4
cdr3_aa: CASSLAGISNTQYF

j_call: TRBJ2-1
v_call: TRBV28
cdr3_aa: CASSSLANWKSEQFF

j_call: TRBJ2-4
v_call: TRBV30
cdr3_aa: CAWGRGAADIQYF

j_call: TRBJ2-7
v_call: TRBV6-5
cdr3_aa: CASSYSSTVREQYF

j_call: TRBJ2-7
v_call: TRBV6-1
cdr3_aa: CASSEVLWSSYEQYF

j_call: TRBJ2-1
v_call: TRBV6-5
cdr3_aa: CASSQERGPYNEQFF

j_call: TRBJ1-2
v_call: TRBV6-1
cdr3_aa: CASSAAGTGADYGYTF

j_call: TRBJ2-3
v_call: TRBV9
cdr3_aa: CASQGKKRKRTQITTDTQYF

j_call: TRBJ2-6
v_call: TRBV30
cdr3_aa: CATLGKRERSGANVLTF

j_call: TRBJ2-7
v_call: TRBV6-6
cdr3_aa: CASSRLLKYEQYF

j_call: TRBJ1-4
v_call: TRBV7-9
cdr3_aa: CASSKKQSNEKLFF

j_call: TRBJ1-6
v_call: TRBV28
cdr3_aa: CASSHGQYTNSPLHF

j_call: TRBJ1-2
v_call: TRBV7-9
cdr3_aa: CASSLDGGRNYGYTF

j_call: TRBJ2-1
v_call: TRBV2
cdr3_aa: CASSEPLAGGNYNEQFF

j_call: TRBJ1-2
v_call: TRBV28
cdr3_aa: CASSTRQGDYGYTF

j_call: TRBJ1-1
v_call: TRBV6-1
cdr3_aa: CASRRQGNTEAFF

j_call: TRBJ2-5
v_call: TRBV6-1
cdr3_aa: CASSEGLEETQYF

j_call: TRBJ1-5
v_call: TRBV4-2
cdr3_aa: CASSPLDRDEPQHF

j_call: TRBJ2-3
v_call: TRBV30
cdr3_aa: CAWRGHSTDTQYF

j_call: TRBJ1-5
v_call: TRBV28
cdr3_aa: CASRSGGVGNQPQHF

j_call: TRBJ2-7
v_call: TRBV5-4
cdr3_aa: CASSERRESYEQYF

j_call: TRBJ2-2
v_call: TRBV2
cdr3_aa: CASSYLSGTGIGGELFF

j_call: TRBJ2-2
v_call: TRBV5-4
cdr3_aa: CASSFGLAGGPGEGELFF

j_call: TRBJ2-7
v_call: TRBV28
cdr3_aa: CASRTEGRDRTYEQYF

j_call: TRBJ1-5
v_call: TRBV5-5
cdr3_aa: CASSSTGGNQPQHF

j_call: TRBJ1-2
v_call: TRBV6-6
cdr3_aa: CASSYGRANYGYTF

j_call: TRBJ2-7
v_call: TRBV4-1
cdr3_aa: CASSHPGAAYEQYF

j_call: TRBJ2-3
v_call: TRBV11-2
cdr3_aa: CASSYTGEDTQYF

j_call: TRBJ2-2
v_call: TRBV6-6
cdr3_aa: CAGQAPGITGELFF

j_call: TRBJ1-3
v_call: TRBV6-5
cdr3_aa: CASSRQGFGNTIYF

j_call: TRBJ2-7
v_call: TRBV18
cdr3_aa: CASSPTGYYEQYF

j_call: TRBJ1-2
v_call: TRBV30
cdr3_aa: CACPPSGGYGYTF

j_call: TRBJ2-7
v_call: TRBV4-1
cdr3_aa: CASSRQTNYEQYF

j_call: TRBJ2-7
v_call: TRBV10-3
cdr3_aa: CAISGDGIYEQYF

j_call: TRBJ2-3
v_call: TRBV28
cdr3_aa: CASVDSSTDTQYF

j_call: TRBJ1-3
v_call: TRBV6-1
cdr3_aa: CASRANTVSGNTIYF

j_call: TRBJ2-2
v_call: TRBV6-1
cdr3_aa: CASNYGTPNTGELFF

j_call: TRBJ1-3
v_call: TRBV7-9
cdr3_aa: CASSLAGENTIYF

j_call: TRBJ2-1
v_call: TRBV6-1
cdr3_aa: CASSGSSSETSYNEQFF

j_call: TRBJ1-2
v_call: TRBV6-5
cdr3_aa: CASRGALGGYTF

j_call: TRBJ2-1
v_call: TRBV9
cdr3_aa: CASSMGQNNEQFF

j_call: TRBJ1-2
v_call: TRBV7-2
cdr3_aa: CASSPPAVRRGYGYTF

j_call: TRBJ2-7
v_call: TRBV7-2
cdr3_aa: CASTRPSSYEQYF